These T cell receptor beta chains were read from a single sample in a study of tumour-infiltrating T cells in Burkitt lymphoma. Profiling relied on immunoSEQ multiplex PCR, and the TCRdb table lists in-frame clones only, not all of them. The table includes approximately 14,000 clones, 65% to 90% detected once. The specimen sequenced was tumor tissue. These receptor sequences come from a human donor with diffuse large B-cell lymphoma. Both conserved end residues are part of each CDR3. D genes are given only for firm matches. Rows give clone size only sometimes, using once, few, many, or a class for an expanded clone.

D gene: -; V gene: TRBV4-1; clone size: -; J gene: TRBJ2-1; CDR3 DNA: TGCGCCAGCAGCCAAGAGTGGGGAGGAGGGCAGTTCTTC; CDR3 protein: CASSQEWGGGQFF
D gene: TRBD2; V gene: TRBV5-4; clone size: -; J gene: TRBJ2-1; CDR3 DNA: TGTGCCAGCAGCTTGGCGGCGGGAGGTACGAATGAGCAGTTCTTC; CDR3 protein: CASSLAAGGTNEQFF
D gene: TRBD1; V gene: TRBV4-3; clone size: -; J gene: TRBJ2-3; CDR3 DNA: TGCGCCAGCAGCCAAGCCGGGACAGGGTATTTAGATACGCAGTATTTT; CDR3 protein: CASSQAGTGYLDTQYF
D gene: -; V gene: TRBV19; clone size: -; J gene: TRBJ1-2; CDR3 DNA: TGTGCCAGTTTACAGGTCAACTATGGCTACACCTTC; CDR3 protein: CASLQVNYGYTF
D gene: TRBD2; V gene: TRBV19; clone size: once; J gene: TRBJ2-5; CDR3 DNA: TGTGCCAGTAGTACCTCTCCAGCGGGAGTTCGGGAGACCCAGTACTTC; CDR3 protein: CASSTSPAGVRETQYF
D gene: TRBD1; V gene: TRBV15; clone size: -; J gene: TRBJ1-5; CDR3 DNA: TGTGCCACCAGCAGGGGACAGGGGAATCAGCCCCAGCATTTT; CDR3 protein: CATSRGQGNQPQHF
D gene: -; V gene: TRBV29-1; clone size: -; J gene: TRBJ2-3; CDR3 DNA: TGCAGCGTTATCCCCACAGATACGCAGTATTTT; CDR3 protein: CSVIPTDTQYF
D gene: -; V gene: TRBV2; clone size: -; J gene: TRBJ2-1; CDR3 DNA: TGTGCCAGCAGTGAAGGTATGATGTCCTACAATGAGCAGTTCTTC; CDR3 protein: CASSEGMMSYNEQFF
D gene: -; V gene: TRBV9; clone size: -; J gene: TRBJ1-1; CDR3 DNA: TGTGCCAGCAGCCCGGGGCAGACTGAAGCTTTCTTT; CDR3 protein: CASSPGQTEAFF
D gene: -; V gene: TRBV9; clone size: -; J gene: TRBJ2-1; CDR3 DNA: TGTGCCAGCAGCGTAGCCTACAATGAGCAGTTCTTC; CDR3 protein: CASSVAYNEQFF
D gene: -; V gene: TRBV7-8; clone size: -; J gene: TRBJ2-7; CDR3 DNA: TGTGCCAGCAGCTTAGCGAGATCATCTTACGAGCAGTACTTC; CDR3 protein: CASSLARSSYEQYF
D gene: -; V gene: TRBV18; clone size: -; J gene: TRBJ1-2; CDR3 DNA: TGTGCCAGCTCACCCGCCTTTGACTATGGCTACACCTTC; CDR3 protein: CASSPAFDYGYTF
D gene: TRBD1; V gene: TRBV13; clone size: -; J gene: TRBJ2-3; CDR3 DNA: TGTGCCAGCAGCCCAGGGGGAGATACGCAGTATTTT; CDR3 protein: CASSPGGDTQYF
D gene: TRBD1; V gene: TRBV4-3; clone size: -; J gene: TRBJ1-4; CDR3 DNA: TGCGCCAGCAGCCAAGATCAGGGCAGGGGGCAATGGGAAAAACTGTTTTTT; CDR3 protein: CASSQDQGRGQWEKLFF
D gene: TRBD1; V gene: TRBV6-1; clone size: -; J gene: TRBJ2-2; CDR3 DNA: TGTGCCACTACGGGACAGGTCGCTACCGGGGAGCTGTTTTTT; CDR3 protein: CATTGQVATGELFF